This T cell receptor (beta chain) is drawn from a study of cytomegalovirus exposure and HLA in healthy donors. As for the study in general: Earlier results showed some 120 million unique TCR beta sequences derived from roughly 180 million T cells. In an early release, HLA-typed donors contributed some 88 million unique TCR sequences. Study-level results: Later on, a genetic analysis was performed. It linked a missense variant in DCLRE1C with V- and J-gene trimming of TCR beta. TCR beta sequences reportedly predicted most subjects' HLA-A and HLA-B alleles accurately.

With respect to this clone: Its antigen remains unknown. At one of its ends the junction is not consistent with the germline gene, which may arise from a read error.

The CDR3 sequence is 15 residues long. Germline loops: CDR1 LNHNV, CDR2 YYDKDF (reference sequence). PCR was performed using 60 Vbeta and 13 Jbeta primers. The protocol was immunoSEQ multiplex PCR, while the TCRdb copy is restricted to in-frame clones and leaves out a portion. The table has some 150,000 clones, roughly 74% seen once. The TCR comes from a young man in good health and CMV-seronegative. Sequencing was carried out using PBMCs. V and J are TRBV15 and TRBJ2-6; D possibly corresponds to TRBD1 (5 bases). The CDR3 region is CATSRDNSGANGLTF. The CDR3 bases are TGTGCCACCAGCAGGGACAACTCTGGGGCCAACGGCCTGACTTTC.